The text below deals with one TCR beta chain. Its antigen is not identified. This record belongs to a study of beta chain features in type 1 diabetes. Study conclusions and caveats: Using cDNA template may skew counts toward highly expressing activated cells. Significant though moderate, a shortening of TCRB CDR3s appeared in all four CD4+ subsets of Type 1 diabetes patients.

Expressed TCRB transcripts were sequenced because the isolated RNA had all been reverse transcribed beforehand. Data came from immunoSEQ multiplex PCR; TCRdb stores just in-frame clones and leaves some out. The data show some 63,000 clones, about 50% seen once. This CDR3 comprises 12 residues. The junction had 0 bases not matched to a gene; V was cut back by 3 bases and J by 4 bases. From germline, CDR1 is GTSNPN and CDR2 SVGIG (reference sequence). The gene calls are TRBV30 and TRBJ2-1; 7 bases agree with TRBD2. The TCR was taken from a man younger than 45 with type 1 diabetes. The sample comprised central memory CD4+ T cells from blood. For the CDR3, the DNA is TGTGCCTGGAGGCGGGGGTACAATGAGCAGTTCTTC. Translating gives CAWRRGYNEQFF.